This passage covers 18 T cell receptor beta chains from one sample sequenced in a study of blood T cell repertoires in COVID-19. Clones were read by immunoSEQ multiplex PCR, and TCRdb kept only the in-frame ones, dropping some. The sample records about 220,000 clones, more than 75% being singletons. The specimen sequenced was peripheral blood. The receptors were gathered from a man in his forties or fifties with active or convalescent COVID-19.

The gene calls are TRBV5-1 and TRBJ2-1, with 12 nucleotides matching TRBD2. CDR1 and CDR2 (germline): SGHRS, YFSETQ. V shed 1 base, J shed 8 bases, and the junction held 10 bases outside the gene matches. The CDR3 contains 17 residues. The CDR3 reads CASSLSDLAGGQDEQFF. The CDR3 DNA follows: TGCGCCAGCAGCTTGTCAGACCTAGCGGGGGGGCAAGATGAGCAGTTCTTC.

Here the CDR3 DNA reads TGTGCCAGCAGCCAAGACCGGACAGGGGCGAGCTACGAGCAGTACTTC. Amino acids: CASSQDRTGASYEQYF. V gene TRBV3-1 (or the pseudogene TRBV3-2) combines with J gene TRBJ2-7; 9 positions match TRBD1. The CDR3 spans 16 residues. CDR1 and CDR2 from the germline V gene are LGHDT and YNNKEL (reference sequence). The V segment lost 0 bases and the J segment 3 bases; nucleotides outside the gene matches: 6.

The gene calls are TRBV3-1 (or the pseudogene TRBV3-2) and TRBJ1-2; D is unresolved. V was cut by 5 bases and J by 8 bases, with 12 bases left in between. CDR1 LGHDT and CDR2 YNNKEL come from the germline V gene (reference sequence). The CDR3 contains 12 residues. CDR3 loop: CASSGGPLGYTF. The DNA for the CDR3 is TGTGCCAGCAGCGGCGGGCCCCTCGGCTACACCTTC.

The CDR3 loop reads CATSSDRGPNTEAFF. The CDR3 DNA follows: TGTGCCACCAGCAGTGACAGGGGGCCTAATACTGAAGCTTTCTTT. The chain recombines TRBV15 with TRBJ1-1; 10 bases are shared with TRBD1. The CDR3 is made up of 15 amino acids. Trimming at V came to 3 bases and at J to 5 bases, leaving 6 bases not matched to a gene. CDR1 and CDR2 (germline): LNHNV, YYDKDF (reference sequence).

CDR3 bases: TGCGCCAGCAGCTGGGCCGGGACAGACCTTAGGGAGCAGTACTTC. This encodes CASSWAGTDLREQYF. This chain connects TRBV5-1 to TRBJ2-7; 7 nucleotides match TRBD1. This CDR3 contains 15 residues. V was pared by 3 bases and J by 7 bases, with 13 bases of the junction left unmatched. Germline-derived CDR1 and CDR2 are SGHRS and YFSETQ.

The rearrangement links TRBV19 to TRBJ2-5; 10 positions match TRBD2. The germline CDR1 and CDR2 sequences are LNHDA and SQIVND (reference sequence). The V segment lost 6 bases and the J segment 2 bases; nucleotides outside the gene matches: 6. This CDR3 comprises 15 residues. The CDR3 DNA follows: TGTGCCAGTAGCCCTACAGCGGGGGGGCAAGAGACCCAGTACTTC. This encodes CASSPTAGGQETQYF.

CDR3: CASSLSGARETQYF. The CDR3 DNA reads TGTGCCAGCAGCTTATCAGGGGCCAGGGAGACCCAGTACTTC. This chain links TRBV5-4 with TRBJ2-5; weak D call: TRBD1 (6 bases). This CDR3 has 14 amino acids. Trimming pared 2 bases from V and 5 bases from J, leaving 13 bases between. Germline CDR1 SGHNT, CDR2 YYREEE (reference sequence).

The V and J genes are TRBV29-1 and TRBJ1-4; no clear D. With 4 bases removed from V and 7 bases from J, the gap between germline ends came to 10 bases. Germline V gene data show CDR1 as SQVTM and CDR2 as ANQGSEA. The CDR3 runs to 12 residues. The CDR3 region has the DNA TGCAGCGTTGCTACCGAGGCTGAAAAACTGTTTTTT. Encoded protein: CSVATEAEKLFF.

The gene calls are TRBV28 and TRBJ2-1, with TRBD2 matching over 8 bases. CDR3 length: 13 residues. With V trimmed by 2 bases and J by 10 bases, 4 bases remained unmatched. Germline CDR1 is MDHEN and CDR2 is SYDVKM. In DNA form, the CDR3 reads TGTGCCAGCAGTTTAAGCGGGAGCCCGGAGCAGTTCTTC. This translates into CASSLSGSPEQFF.

The sample holds a few counts of this clone. The chain has TRBV28 and TRBJ1-5, with 10 bases aligning to TRBD1. With V trimmed by 7 bases and J by 4 bases, 7 bases remained unmatched. Germline-derived CDR1 and CDR2 are MDHEN and SYDVKM. The CDR3 covers 15 residues. The CDR3 coding sequence is TGTGCCAGCACCCGCGACAGGGGGCAAAATCAGCCCCAGCATTTT. This encodes CASTRDRGQNQPQHF.

The chain employs TRBV21-1 and TRBJ2-7; TRBD1 reflects the table's D call only, with no check against the DNA. TRBV21-1 is a pseudogene locus. This CDR3 spans 18 amino acids. The CDR3 region has the DNA TGTGCCAGCAGCAAATATAAGAGAGGACAGGGGAATTCCTACGAGCAGTACTTC. It encodes CASSKYKRGQGNSYEQYF.

V is TRBV14 and J is TRBJ2-1; the D gene is possibly TRBD1 (6 bases). V lost 6 bases to trimming and J lost 10 bases, with 19 bases between them. This CDR3 contains 14 residues. Germline loops: CDR1 SGHDN, CDR2 FVKESK. This CDR3 reads CASRHRVQGKEQFF. CDR3 nucleotide sequence: TGTGCCAGCAGACACAGGGTACAGGGCAAAGAGCAGTTCTTC.

V and J are TRBV28 and TRBJ2-5; possible D gene TRBD1, 5 bases. The CDR3 has 14 amino acids. Per the germline V gene, CDR1 is MDHEN and CDR2 is SYDVKM. Trimming left V 3 bases short and J 2 bases short, with 10 bases between. The CDR3 spells CASSLSGLQETQYF. In nucleotides, the CDR3 is TGTGCCAGCAGTTTGTCAGGGCTACAAGAGACCCAGTACTTC.

V and J are TRBV14 and TRBJ1-1; D is undetermined. The CDR3 extends over 13 amino acids. V lost 3 bases and J lost 2, with 7 bases in between. Germline CDR1 reads SGHDN; CDR2 reads FVKESK. The chain's CDR3 is CASSHWQNTEAFF. DNA of the CDR3: TGTGCCAGCAGCCATTGGCAAAACACTGAAGCTTTCTTT.

On this clone itself: An end of the junction differs from the germline gene, which may be a read error. The gene calls are TRBV27 and TRBJ2-7; no firm D call. The CDR3 sequence is 13 residues long. CDR1 is MNHEY, CDR2 SMNVEV, per germline (reference sequence). The CDR3 loop reads CASSGLLSDEQYF. The CDR3 DNA is TGTGCCAGCAGTGGCCTGCTCTCCGACGAGCAGTACTTC.

This clone was seen just once. The chain links TRBV19 to TRBJ1-1; D might be TRBD1 (6 bases). V lost 0 bases and J 6 bases, leaving 14 bases between the germline ends. Germline V CDR1 and CDR2: LNHDA, SQIVND (reference sequence). The CDR3 contains 15 residues. Here the CDR3 DNA reads TGTGCCAGTAGTATAGAAGGACAGACAAACCCTGAAGCTTTCTTT. It codes for CASSIEGQTNPEAFF.

The rearrangement uses TRBV3-1 (or the pseudogene TRBV3-2) and TRBJ2-5; D possibly corresponds to TRBD2 (6 bases). Germline V CDR1 and CDR2: LGHDT, YNNKEL (reference sequence). Trimming left V 3 bases short and J 1 base short, with 21 bases between. The CDR3 has 18 residues. CDR3 sequence reads: CASSHRVTSRAFQETQYF. The CDR3 DNA reads TGTGCCAGCAGCCACAGGGTCACTAGCCGAGCATTCCAAGAGACCCAGTACTTC.

The rearrangement uses TRBV5-1 and TRBJ1-4; D remains unclear. This CDR3 is built from 13 residues. V was cut by 7 bases and J by 8 bases, with 15 bases left in between. Germline CDR1 and CDR2: SGHRS and YFSETQ. CDR3 sequence reads: CASERESNEKLFF. Written as DNA, the CDR3 is TGCGCCAGCGAGCGGGAATCCAACGAAAAACTGTTTTTT.